This passage covers 24 T cell receptor beta chains from one sample sequenced in a study of regulatory T cells in long-lasting Graves disease. Sequencing libraries for TCR beta were prepared with iRepertoire HTBI primers and Arm-PCR of CDR3 regions. One entry per CDR3 protein results from TCRdb running MiXCR on the multiplex PCR reads. Of a few hundred thousand distinct CDR3 sequences in the sample, 15% were seen once. The time point: newly diagnosed GD, antithyroid drugs for less than 3 months. The authors made the TCR library using RNA they extracted from PBMCs. The data were also submitted as part of a second study, on T cells in Graves' hyperthyroidism and ophthalmopathy.

Sequenced here: peripheral blood mononuclear cells (PBMCs), sampled at new diagnosis, from a patient treated with antithyroid drugs. These receptors all stem from a middle-aged woman with Graves disease.

In this sample, this clonotype turned up many times. In DNA form, the CDR3 reads TGCAGTGCTAGAGTGGTGGTGGGTGGTACCCCTGCAGTGTTTTTT. Protein sequence: CSARVVVGGTPAVFF. The V and J genes are TRBV20-1 and TRBJ2-2; no definite D call. V lost 1 base, J lost 15 bases, and 24 bases lay in between. The CDR3 runs to 15 residues. CDR1 and CDR2 from the germline V gene are DFQATT and SNEGSKA (reference sequence).

The chain links TRBV25-1 to TRBJ1-1; D gene ambiguous. V gave up 3 bases and J gave up 4 bases, with 9 bases separating them. Looked up from germline, CDR1 is MGHDK and CDR2 is SYGVNS. The length of the CDR3 is 13 residues. For the CDR3, the DNA is TGTGCCAGCAGTGATACGGGTACCACTGAAGCTTTCTTT. Its protein product is CASSDTGTTEAFF.

The chain carries TRBV9 and TRBJ2-5, with TRBD1 matching over 7 bases. The CDR3 sequence is 15 residues long. V lost 4 bases and J lost 4; bases outside the gene matches: 10. Germline V gene sequence: CDR1 SGDLS, CDR2 YYNGEE. CDR3 residues: CASSYGTGEGETQYF. The CDR3 region has the DNA TGTGCCAGCAGCTACGGAACAGGGGAAGGAGAGACCCAGTACTTC.

Many counts were recorded for this clonotype. An end of the junction does not agree with germline; a read error may underlie this. The V call is TRBV3-1, the J call TRBJ1-2; D unclear. The CDR3 totals 12 residues. CDR1 is LGHDT, CDR2 YNNKEL, per germline (reference sequence). The CDR3 protein is CASTQGLYGYTF. CDR3 nucleotide sequence: TGTGCCAGCACCCAAGGATTATATGGCTACACCTTC.

There are many counts of this clonotype. The gene calls are TRBV6-1 and TRBJ2-5, with D unresolved. With 5 bases removed from V and 4 bases from J, the gap between germline ends came to 14 bases. Germline CDR1 MNHNS, CDR2 SASEGT. This CDR3 has 14 amino acids. In DNA form, the CDR3 reads TGTGCCAGCAGTCGACCGGGCCCCCTAGAGACCCAGTACTTC. Encoded protein: CASSRPGPLETQYF.

This clonotype came up many times. J is TRBJ1-1 and V is TRBV28, with no clear D. With 4 bases removed from V and 11 bases from J, the gap between germline ends came to 17 bases. The V gene's germline CDR1 is MDHEN and CDR2 SYDVKM. CDR3 length: 13 amino acids. This CDR3 reads CASSSVGSNTAFF. In DNA form, the CDR3 reads TGTGCCAGCAGTTCTGTGGGGTCTAATACGGCTTTCTTT.

This chain uses TRBV9 with TRBJ1-1; D call uncertain. Trimming removed 2 bases at V and 4 bases at J, with 9 bases between. CDR1 SGDLS and CDR2 YYNGEE come from the germline V gene. This CDR3 contains 13 residues. CDR3 DNA: TGTGCCAGCAGCGTGTTGAGTGGCACTGAAGCTTTCTTT. This encodes CASSVLSGTEAFF.

The table lists this clonotype with many counts. The chain is built from TRBV27 and TRBJ2-3, with D unclear. The CDR3 is 14 residues long. The V and J ends lost 3 bases and 1 base respectively, with 8 bases between them. CDR1 MNHEY and CDR2 SMNVEV come from the germline V gene (reference sequence). The CDR3 DNA reads TGTGCCAGCAGTTTCCTCGACGGCACAGATACGCAGTATTTT. Encoded protein: CASSFLDGTDTQYF.

The table lists this clonotype with many counts. The V call is TRBV2, the J call TRBJ1-6; the match to TRBD1 covers 8 bases. The CDR3 spans 13 residues. Germline CDR1 and CDR2: SNHLY and FYNNEI. The J segment lost 6 bases and the V segment lost 9 bases, leaving 4 bases of the junction unmatched. The CDR3 reads CARRTGSNSPLHF. As DNA, the CDR3 is TGTGCCAGAAGGACAGGGTCTAATTCACCCCTCCACTTT.

Points on this clonotype: A read error may explain this, as a much larger clone is one base away. Here the CDR3 reads CASSFNGGDGHTF. The CDR3 coding sequence is TGTGCCAGCAGTTTCAATGGAGGCGATGGCCACACCTTC. V and J are TRBV12-3 or TRBV12-4 and TRBJ1-2; D ambiguous. The CDR3 covers 13 residues.

This chain's CDR3 is CASSSSRGPSYEQYF. The CDR3 nucleotides read TGTGCCAGCAGCTCCTCCCGGGGTCCCTCCTACGAGCAGTACTTC. The gene calls are TRBV7-2 and TRBJ2-7, with D possibly matching TRBD2 (5 bases). V lost 4 bases and J lost 0, with 13 bases in between. This CDR3 comprises 15 residues. Germline V CDR1 and CDR2: SGHTA, FQGNSA. The full variable domain, in which reference TRBV7-2 and TRBJ2-7 provide the parts outside the CDR3, is GAGVSQSPSNKVTEKGKDVELRCDPISGHTALYWYRQSLGQGLEFLIYFQGNSAPDKSGLPSDRFSAERTGGSVSTLTIQRTQQEDSAVYLCASSSSRGPSYEQYFGPGTRLTVT.

On this clonotype: With a far larger clone one base away, a read error is the likely cause. The V and J genes are TRBV12-5 and TRBJ2-7; D gene ambiguous. With the DNA end fitting TRBJ2-5 better, the J assignment may be wrong. This CDR3 spans 18 amino acids. Germline V gene lookup returns CDR1 LGHNT and CDR2 FRNRAP. CDR3 sequence reads: CASGLVTFFPLVLETQYF. CDR3 in DNA: TGTGCTAGTGGTTTGGTAACGTTCTTTCCCTTAGTGTTAGAGACCCAGTACTTC.

The sample holds a few counts of this clonotype. The chain couples TRBV4-2 to TRBJ2-1; the match to TRBD2 covers 9 bases. Losses at the gene ends were 1 base for V and 0 bases for J; bases not matched to a gene: 13. CDR1 is LGHNA, CDR2 YNFKEQ, per germline. The CDR3 contains 20 residues. Written as DNA, the CDR3 is TGTGCCAGCAGCCAAGGTTTTGCGGGAGGGCCGGTGAGCTCCTACAATGAGCAGTTCTTC. It encodes CASSQGFAGGPVSSYNEQFF.

This clonotype was detected ten times or more. CDR3 residues: CASSGWGLAGGRGEQFF. The DNA of the CDR3 is TGTGCCAGCAGCGGATGGGGACTAGCGGGAGGAAGAGGTGAGCAGTTCTTC. The rearrangement uses TRBV7-2 and TRBJ2-1; 15 bases line up with TRBD2. The CDR3 spans 17 residues. Germline-derived CDR1 and CDR2 are SGHTA and FQGNSA. V was pared by 5 bases and J by 9 bases, with 11 bases of the junction left unmatched.

This clonotype was seen ten or more times. The V and J genes are TRBV27 and TRBJ2-7; possibly TRBD1 or TRBD2 for D (5 bases each). Per germline, CDR1 MNHEY and CDR2 SMNVEV (reference sequence). V was trimmed by 5 bases and J by 6 bases, leaving 17 bases between them. The CDR3 has 14 residues. CDR3 sequence (DNA): TGTGCCAGCAGTCCAGGGACCGAGCCTCGCGAGCAGTACTTC. This sequence encodes CASSPGTEPREQYF.

This clonotype was counted at least ten times. The J gene is TRBJ2-1, the V gene TRBV3-1; TRBD2 is a possible D gene (6 bases). V was pared by 0 bases and J by 2 bases, with 20 bases between. The germline gives CDR1 LGHDT, CDR2 YNNKEL (reference sequence). CDR3 length: 19 amino acids. The CDR3: CASSQDLGSSGAAYNEQFF. The CDR3 DNA reads TGTGCCAGCAGCCAAGATCTGGGGTCCTCGGGAGCAGCCTACAATGAGCAGTTCTTC.

The J gene is TRBJ1-1, the V gene TRBV11-2; no reliable D call. From germline, CDR1 is SGHAT and CDR2 FQNNGV. The CDR3 contains 14 residues. Trimming pared 5 bases from V and 1 base from J, leaving 11 bases between. The CDR3 here is CASSQPRGNTEAFF. In nucleotides, the CDR3 is TGTGCCAGCAGCCAGCCGCGGGGGAACACTGAAGCTTTCTTT. Full variable domain (missing parts from reference TRBV11-2 and TRBJ1-1): EAGVAQSPRYKIIEKRQSVAFWCNPISGHATLYWYQQILGQGPKLLIQFQNNGVVDDSQLPKDRFSAERLKGVDSTLKIQPAKLEDSAVYLCASSQPRGNTEAFFGQGTRLTVV.

This chain uses TRBV7-8 with TRBJ1-5; 7 positions match TRBD1. In germline, CDR1 is SGHVS, CDR2 FQNEAQ. With V trimmed by 2 bases and J by 3 bases, 7 bases remained unmatched. CDR3 length equals 16 residues. CDR3 sequence (DNA): TGTGCCAGCAGCTTATTTTCCGGGACAGTCAATCAGCCCCAGCATTTT. It codes for CASSLFSGTVNQPQHF.

This clonotype was recorded a few times. This chain uses TRBV30 with TRBJ1-1; 9 bases fit TRBD1. This CDR3 comprises 18 residues. Trimming removed 4 bases from V and 3 bases from J; junction bases left unmatched: 18. In germline, CDR1 is GTSNPN, CDR2 SVGIG (reference sequence). CDR3 in amino acids: CAWIDSGTGYLLDTEAFF. In nucleotides, the CDR3 is TGTGCCTGGATAGACTCAGGGACAGGGTATCTCTTGGACACTGAAGCTTTCTTT.

This clonotype was seen at least ten times. Compared with germline, one end of the junction differs, possibly owing to a read error. The V gene is TRBV2, the J gene TRBJ2-2, with D perhaps TRBD2 (6 bases). Germline V gives CDR1 SNHLY, CDR2 FYNNEI. The CDR3 consists of 12 residues. The CDR3 region is CASSDQGGELFF. Written as DNA, the CDR3 is TGTGCCAGCAGTGATCAGGGCGGGGAACTGTTTTTT.

The rearrangement links TRBV6-5 to TRBJ2-2, with D possibly TRBD1 on 6 matching bases. V lost 0 bases and J lost 4, with 9 bases in between. CDR3 length equals 15 residues. The germline V gene has CDR1 MNHEY and CDR2 SVGAGI. The CDR3 is CASSYSGTRTGELFF. The CDR3 nucleotides are TGTGCCAGCAGTTACTCCGGGACACGCACCGGGGAGCTGTTTTTT.

This clonotype was found many times. The chain is built from TRBV28 and TRBJ2-4, with 7 bases identical to TRBD1. CDR1 and CDR2 (germline): MDHEN, SYDVKM. Trimming at V came to 3 bases and at J to 0 bases, leaving 14 bases not matched to a gene. The CDR3 is 19 residues long. The CDR3 protein is CASSFPTNRDRIAKNIQYF. The CDR3 DNA follows: TGTGCCAGCAGTTTCCCGACAAACCGGGACAGAATAGCCAAAAACATTCAGTACTTC.

The chain employs TRBV12-3 or TRBV12-4 and TRBJ1-2; 9 bases align to TRBD1. The CDR3 extends over 16 amino acids. V dropped 1 base and J dropped 2; count of bases not matched to a gene: 5. The CDR3 nucleotides are TGTGCCAGCAGTTTAGGGGGGACAGGGCCCAACTATGGCTACACCTTC. The encoded protein is CASSLGGTGPNYGYTF.

There are many counts of this clonotype. The V and J genes are TRBV19 and TRBJ1-4; no definite D call. Trimming took 3 bases from V and 0 from J, leaving 11 bases between them. There are 16 residues in the CDR3. CDR1 LNHDA and CDR2 SQIVND come from the germline V gene (reference sequence). CDR3 amino acids: CASSIGPVATNEKLFF. The CDR3 coding sequence is TGTGCCAGTAGTATCGGACCAGTTGCAACTAATGAAAAACTGTTTTTT.